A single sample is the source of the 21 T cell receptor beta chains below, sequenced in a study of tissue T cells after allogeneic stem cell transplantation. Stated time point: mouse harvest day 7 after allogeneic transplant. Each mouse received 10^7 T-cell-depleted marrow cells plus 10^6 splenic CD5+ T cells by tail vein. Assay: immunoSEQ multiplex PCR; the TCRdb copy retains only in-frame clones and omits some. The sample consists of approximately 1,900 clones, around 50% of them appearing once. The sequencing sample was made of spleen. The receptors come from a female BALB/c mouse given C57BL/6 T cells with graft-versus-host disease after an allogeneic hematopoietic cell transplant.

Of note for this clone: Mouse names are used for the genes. The part of the CDR3 DNA that was read is TGTGCTAGCAGCAGGGGGTGGCAGTTC. It translates to CASSRGWQF. The entire CDR3 is CASSRGWQFF. The chain has TRBV29 and TRBJ2-1, with TRBD1 matching over 7 bases. Read data end 1 residue before the CDR3 end; the end is taken from the germline J gene. Trimming removed 6 bases from V and 12 bases from J; junction bases left unmatched: 2. The CDR3 consists of 10 residues. The germline CDR1 and CDR2 sequences are MSHET and SYDVDS.

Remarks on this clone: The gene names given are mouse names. The DNA read from the CDR3 is TGTGCCAGCAGACAGGGTGATCAAAACACCTTGTAC. Its translation is CASRQGDQNTLY. The whole CDR3 is CASRQGDQNTLYF. The chain recombines TRBV19 with TRBJ2-4, with D possibly being TRBD1 (6 bases). The CDR3 is cut off 1 residue early in the read; its end comes from the germline J gene. Germline values: CDR1 FNHDT, CDR2 SITEND (reference sequence). This CDR3 contains 13 residues. Deletions cut 5 bases from V and 2 bases from J, with 9 bases between.

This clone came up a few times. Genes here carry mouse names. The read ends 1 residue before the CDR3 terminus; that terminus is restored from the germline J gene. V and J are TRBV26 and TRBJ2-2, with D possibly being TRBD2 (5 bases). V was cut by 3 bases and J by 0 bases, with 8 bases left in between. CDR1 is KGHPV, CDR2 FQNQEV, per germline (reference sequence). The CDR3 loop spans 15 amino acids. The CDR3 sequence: CASSLRLTNTGQLYF. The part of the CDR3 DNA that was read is TGTGCCAGCAGTCTCCGACTGACAAACACCGGGCAGCTCTAC.

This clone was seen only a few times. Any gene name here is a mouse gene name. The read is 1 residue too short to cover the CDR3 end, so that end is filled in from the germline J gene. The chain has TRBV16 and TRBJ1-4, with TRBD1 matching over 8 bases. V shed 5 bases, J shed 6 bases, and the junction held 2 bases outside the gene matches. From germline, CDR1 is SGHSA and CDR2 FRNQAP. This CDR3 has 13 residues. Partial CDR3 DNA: TGTGCAAGCAGCGTGACAGGGGACGAAAGATTATTT. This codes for CASSVTGDERLF. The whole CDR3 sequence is CASSVTGDERLFF.

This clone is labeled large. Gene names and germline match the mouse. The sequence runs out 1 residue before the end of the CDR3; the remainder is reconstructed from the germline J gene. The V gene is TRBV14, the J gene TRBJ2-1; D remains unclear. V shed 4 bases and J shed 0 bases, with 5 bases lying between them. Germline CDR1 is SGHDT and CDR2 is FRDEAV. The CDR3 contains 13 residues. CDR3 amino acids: CASSPINYAEQFF. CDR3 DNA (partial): TGTGCCAGCAGTCCAATTAACTATGCTGAGCAGTTC.

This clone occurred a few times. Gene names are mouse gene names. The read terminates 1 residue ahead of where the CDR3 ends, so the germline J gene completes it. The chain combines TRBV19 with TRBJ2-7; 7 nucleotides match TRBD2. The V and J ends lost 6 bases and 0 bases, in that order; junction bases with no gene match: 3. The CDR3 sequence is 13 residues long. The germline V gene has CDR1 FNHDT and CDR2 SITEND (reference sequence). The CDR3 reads CASTDWVSYEQYF. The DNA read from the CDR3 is TGTGCCAGCACCGACTGGGTCTCCTATGAACAGTAC.

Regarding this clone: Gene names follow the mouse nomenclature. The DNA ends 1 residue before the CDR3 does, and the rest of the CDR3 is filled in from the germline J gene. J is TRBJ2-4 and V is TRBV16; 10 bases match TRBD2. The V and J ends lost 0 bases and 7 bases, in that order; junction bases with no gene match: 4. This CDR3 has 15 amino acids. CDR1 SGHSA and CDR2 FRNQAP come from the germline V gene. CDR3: CASSLDSGGAYTLYF. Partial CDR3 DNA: TGTGCAAGCAGCTTAGATTCTGGGGGGGCTTACACCTTGTAC.

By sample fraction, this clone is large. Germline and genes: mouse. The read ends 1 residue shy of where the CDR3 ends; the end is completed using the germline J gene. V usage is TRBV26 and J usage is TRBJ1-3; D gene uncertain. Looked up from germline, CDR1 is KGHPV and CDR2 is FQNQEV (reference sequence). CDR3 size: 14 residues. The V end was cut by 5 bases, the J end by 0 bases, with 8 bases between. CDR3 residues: CASSSTNSGNTLYF. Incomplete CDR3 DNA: TGTGCCAGCAGTTCCACGAATTCTGGAAATACGCTCTAT.

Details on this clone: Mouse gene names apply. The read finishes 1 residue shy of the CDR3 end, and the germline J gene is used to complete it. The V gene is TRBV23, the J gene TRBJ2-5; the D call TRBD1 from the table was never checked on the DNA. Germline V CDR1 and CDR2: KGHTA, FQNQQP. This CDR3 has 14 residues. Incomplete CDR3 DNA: TGCTCCAGCAGTCAAACAATTAACCAAGACACCCAGTAC. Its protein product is CSSSQTINQDTQY. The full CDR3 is CSSSQTINQDTQYF.

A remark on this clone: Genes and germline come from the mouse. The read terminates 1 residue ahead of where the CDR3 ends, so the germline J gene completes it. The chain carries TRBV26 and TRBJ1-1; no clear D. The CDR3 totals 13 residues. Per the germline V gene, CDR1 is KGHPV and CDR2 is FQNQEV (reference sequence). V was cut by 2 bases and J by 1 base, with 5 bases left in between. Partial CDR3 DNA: TGTGCCAGCAGTCTGGAGGGAAACACAGAAGTCTTC. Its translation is CASSLEGNTEVF. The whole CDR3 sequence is CASSLEGNTEVFF.

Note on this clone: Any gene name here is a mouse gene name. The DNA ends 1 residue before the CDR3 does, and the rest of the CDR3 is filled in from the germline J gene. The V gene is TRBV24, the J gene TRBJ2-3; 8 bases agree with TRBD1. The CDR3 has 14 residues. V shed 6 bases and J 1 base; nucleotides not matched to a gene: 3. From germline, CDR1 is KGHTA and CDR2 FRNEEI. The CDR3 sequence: CASSRGRGAETLYF. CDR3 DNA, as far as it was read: TGTGCCAGCAGCAGGGGGCGAGGTGCAGAAACGCTGTAT.

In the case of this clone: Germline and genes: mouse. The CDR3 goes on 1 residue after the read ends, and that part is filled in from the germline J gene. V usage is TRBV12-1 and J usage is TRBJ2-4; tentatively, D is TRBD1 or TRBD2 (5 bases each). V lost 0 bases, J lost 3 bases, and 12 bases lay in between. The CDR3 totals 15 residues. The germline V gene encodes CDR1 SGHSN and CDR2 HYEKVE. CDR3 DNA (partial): TGTGCCAGCTCTCTCGAGGGGCGCGGACAAAACACCTTGTAC. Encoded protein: CASSLEGRGQNTLY. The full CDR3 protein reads CASSLEGRGQNTLYF. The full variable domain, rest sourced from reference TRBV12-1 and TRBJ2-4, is DSGVVQSPRHIIKEKGGRSVLTCIPISGHSNVVWYQQTLGKELKFLIQHYEKVERDKGFLPSRFSVQQFDDYHSEMNMSALELEDSAMYFCASSLEGRGQNTLYFGAGTRLSVL.

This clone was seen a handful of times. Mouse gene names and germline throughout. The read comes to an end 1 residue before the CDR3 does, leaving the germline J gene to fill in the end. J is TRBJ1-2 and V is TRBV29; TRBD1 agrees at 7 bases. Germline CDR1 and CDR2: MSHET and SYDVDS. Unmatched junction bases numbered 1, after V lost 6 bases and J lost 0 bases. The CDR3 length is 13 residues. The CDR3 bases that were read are TGTGCTAGCAGCAGGGGGGCAAACTCCGACTACACC. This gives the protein CASSRGANSDYT. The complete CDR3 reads CASSRGANSDYTF.

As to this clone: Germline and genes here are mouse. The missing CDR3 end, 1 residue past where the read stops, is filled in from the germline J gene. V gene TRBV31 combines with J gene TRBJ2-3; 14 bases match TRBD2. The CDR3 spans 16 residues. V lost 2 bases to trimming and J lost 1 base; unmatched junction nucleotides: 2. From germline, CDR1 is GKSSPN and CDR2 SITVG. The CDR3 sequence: CAWSGDWGGRAETLYF. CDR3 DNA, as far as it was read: TGTGCCTGGAGTGGGGACTGGGGGGGCCGTGCAGAAACGCTGTAT.

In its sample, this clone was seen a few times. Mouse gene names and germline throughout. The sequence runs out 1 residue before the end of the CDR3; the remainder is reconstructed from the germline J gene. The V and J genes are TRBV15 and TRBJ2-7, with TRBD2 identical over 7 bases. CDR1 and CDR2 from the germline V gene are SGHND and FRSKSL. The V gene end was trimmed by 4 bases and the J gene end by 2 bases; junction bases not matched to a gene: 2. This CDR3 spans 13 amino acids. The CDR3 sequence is CASSSTGPYEQYF. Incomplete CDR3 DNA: TGTGCCAGCAGTTCGACTGGGCCCTATGAACAGTAC.

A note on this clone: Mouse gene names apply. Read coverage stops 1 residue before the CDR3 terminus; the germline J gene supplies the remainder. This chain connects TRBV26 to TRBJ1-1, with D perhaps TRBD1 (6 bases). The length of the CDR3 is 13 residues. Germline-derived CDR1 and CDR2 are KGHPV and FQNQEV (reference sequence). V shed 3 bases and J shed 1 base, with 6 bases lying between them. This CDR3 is CASSLQGNTEVFF. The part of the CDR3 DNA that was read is TGTGCCAGCAGTCTACAGGGGAACACAGAAGTCTTC. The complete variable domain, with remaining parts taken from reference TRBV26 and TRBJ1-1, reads NSKVIQTPRYLVKGQGQKAKMRCIPEKGHPVVFWYQQNKNNEFKFLINFQNQEVLQQIDMTEKRFSAECPSNSPCSLEIQSSEAGDSALYLCASSLQGNTEVFFGKGTRLTVV.

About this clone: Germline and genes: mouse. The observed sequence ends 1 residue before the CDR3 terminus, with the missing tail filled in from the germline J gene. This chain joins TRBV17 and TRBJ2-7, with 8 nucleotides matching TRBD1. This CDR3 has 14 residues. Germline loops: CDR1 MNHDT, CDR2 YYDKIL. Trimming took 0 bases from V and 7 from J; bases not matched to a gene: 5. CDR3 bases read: TGTGCTAGCAGTAGAGACAGGGGGCGAGAGGAACAGTAC. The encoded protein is CASSRDRGREEQY. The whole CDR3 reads CASSRDRGREEQYF.

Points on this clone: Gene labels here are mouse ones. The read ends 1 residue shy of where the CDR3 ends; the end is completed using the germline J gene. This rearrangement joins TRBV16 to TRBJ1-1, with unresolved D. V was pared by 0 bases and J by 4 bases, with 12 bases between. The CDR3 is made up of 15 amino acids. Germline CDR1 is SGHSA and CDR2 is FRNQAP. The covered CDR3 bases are TGTGCAAGCAGCTTAGATGGAGGGTTCGGCACAGAAGTCTTC. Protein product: CASSLDGGFGTEVF. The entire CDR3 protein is CASSLDGGFGTEVFF. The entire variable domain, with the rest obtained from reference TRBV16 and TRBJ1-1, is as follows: NAGVIQTPRHKVTGKGQEATLWCEPISGHSAVFWYRQTIVQGLEFLTYFRNQAPIDDSGMPKERFSAQMPNQSHSTLKIQSTQPQDSAVYLCASSLDGGFGTEVFFGKGTRLTVV.

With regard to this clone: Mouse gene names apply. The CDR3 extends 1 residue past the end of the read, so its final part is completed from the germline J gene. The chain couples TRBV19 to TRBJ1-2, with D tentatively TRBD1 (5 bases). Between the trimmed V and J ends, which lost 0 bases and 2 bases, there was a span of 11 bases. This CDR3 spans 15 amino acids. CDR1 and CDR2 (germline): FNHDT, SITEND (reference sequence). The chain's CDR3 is CASSIEGRRNSDYTF. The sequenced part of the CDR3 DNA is TGTGCCAGCAGTATAGAGGGGAGGCGGAACTCCGACTACACC.

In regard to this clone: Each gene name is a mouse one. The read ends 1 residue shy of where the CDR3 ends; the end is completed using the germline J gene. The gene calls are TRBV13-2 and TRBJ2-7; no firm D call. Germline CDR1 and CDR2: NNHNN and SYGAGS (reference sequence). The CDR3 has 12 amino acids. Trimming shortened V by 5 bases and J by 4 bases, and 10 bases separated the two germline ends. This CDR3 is CASGRHPYEQYF. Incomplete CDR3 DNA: TGTGCCAGCGGCCGACATCCTTATGAACAGTAC.

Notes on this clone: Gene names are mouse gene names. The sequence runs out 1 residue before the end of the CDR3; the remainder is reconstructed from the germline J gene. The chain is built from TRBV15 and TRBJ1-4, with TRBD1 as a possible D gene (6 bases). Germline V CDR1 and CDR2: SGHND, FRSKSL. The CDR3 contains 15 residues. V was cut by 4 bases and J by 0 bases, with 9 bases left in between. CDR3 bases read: TGTGCCAGCAGTTACGGACAGATTTCCAACGAAAGATTATTT. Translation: CASSYGQISNERLF. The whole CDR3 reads CASSYGQISNERLFF. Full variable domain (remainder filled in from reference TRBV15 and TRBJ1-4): DAGVTQTPRHEVAEKGQTIILKCEPVSGHNDLFWYRQTKIQGLELLSYFRSKSLMEDGGAFKDRFKAEMLNSSFSTLKIQPTEPKDSAVYLCASSYGQISNERLFFGHGTKLSVL.